These T cell receptor beta chains were read from a single sample in a study of T cell repertoires in cytomegalovirus infection. Their target antigens are unknown. Each CDR3 protein gets one entry after TCRdb re-called the reads with MiXCR. The sample carries about 770,000 distinct CDR3 sequences, under 35% recorded once. The sample here was cultured CD8+ T cells from PBMCs, taken from culture after CMV antigen stimulation. These receptors came from a human donor in good health (CMV status not recorded). Some clones in this sample may be carry-over from other donors' samples. Both conserved end residues are part of each CDR3. The D gene is left open where the match is weak. Clone sizes are given selectively: once, few, many, or a class where the clone is expanded.

d_gene	v_gene	abundance	j_gene	CDR3nt	CDR3aa
TRBD1	TRBV12-3/TRBV12-4	few	TRBJ2-1	TGTGCCAGCAGAGGGACAGGGGGCTCATTAAATGAGCAGTTCTTC	CASRGTGGSLNEQFF
TRBD2	TRBV6-2/TRBV6-3	NA	TRBJ2-1	TGTGCCAGCCAAACCGGGACTAGCGCCTTTGGGAATGAGCAGTTCTTC	CASQTGTSAFGNEQFF
NA	TRBV4-1	few	TRBJ2-7	TGCGCCAGCAGCCCCCCGGCAGGGGCGCAGCAGTACTTC	CASSPPAGAQQYF
TRBD1	TRBV7-9	NA	TRBJ1-2	TGTGCCAGCAGCTCAGGACAGGGGGCGGTTTTTGGCTATGGCTACACCTTC	CASSSGQGAVFGYGYTF
NA	TRBV29-1	NA	TRBJ1-2	TGCAGCGTTCAGGGGACTGGAGGCTGGGATGGCTACACCTTC	CSVQGTGGWDGYTF
TRBD2	TRBV5-6	NA	TRBJ2-3	TGTGCCAGCAGCACCTTAGCGGGGGCTATCACAGATACGCAGTATTTT	CASSTLAGAITDTQYF
TRBD1	TRBV12-3/TRBV12-4	few	TRBJ2-5	TGTGCCAGCAGGGTGACAGGGGAGCATCAAGAGACCCAGTACTTC	CASRVTGEHQETQYF
NA	TRBV7-7	NA	TRBJ2-2	TGTGCTAGCAGCTTCCTCCCCGGGCAGACAAATAAGAACACCGGGGAGCTGTTTTTT	CASSFLPGQTNKNTGELFF
NA	TRBV7-2	many	TRBJ2-7	TGTGCCAGCAGCCCCCGCCGACAGGCCCACGACCCCTACGAGCAGTACTTC	CASSPRRQAHDPYEQYF
TRBD1	TRBV4-1	NA	TRBJ1-6	TGCGCCAGCAGCCAGAGGACAGGGAATAATTCACCCCTCCACTTT	CASSQRTGNNSPLHF
NA	TRBV28	NA	TRBJ2-6	TGTGCCAGCAGTTTACCTGGTGAGGGACACCGCTCTGGGGCCAACGTCCTGACTTTC	CASSLPGEGHRSGANVLTF
TRBD1	TRBV6-2/TRBV6-3	NA	TRBJ1-2	TGTGCCAGCCTCATAACGGGGGACAGGTTAACTGGCTACACCTTC	CASLITGDRLTGYTF
TRBD1	TRBV7-6	many	TRBJ1-1	TGTGCCAGCATGCCTACAGGGGGCACTGAAGCTTTCTTT	CASMPTGGTEAFF
TRBD2	TRBV7-2	NA	TRBJ2-3	TGTGCCAGCAGCCCTAGCGGGGGGTTGATAGATACGCAGTATTTT	CASSPSGGLIDTQYF
TRBD2	TRBV7-9	few	TRBJ2-1	TGTGCCAGCAGCGCCCCCGGGACTAGCGGGGGCCCGCCCTCTTACAATGAGCAGTTCTTC	CASSAPGTSGGPPSYNEQFF
NA	TRBV10-3	few	TRBJ2-7	TGTGCCATCAGTGAGTCAGGTGAACGGCCAATCGAGCAGTACTTC	CAISESGERPIEQYF
TRBD1	TRBV7-2	NA	TRBJ2-3	TGTGCCAGCAGCTTAGAACAGGGGGCGGGGGATACGCAGTATTTT	CASSLEQGAGDTQYF
NA	TRBV13	NA	TRBJ1-3	TGTGCCAGCAGCCGCGCCGCCCCTATATTAAACACCATATATTTT	CASSRAAPILNTIYF
NA	TRBV19	NA	TRBJ2-1	TGTGCCAGTAGTACCCAGATCTTCAAGGAGGGTGAGCAGTTCTTC	CASSTQIFKEGEQFF
NA	TRBV27	few	TRBJ1-2	TGTGCCAGTAGGGGTAACTATGGCTACACCTTC	CASRGNYGYTF
TRBD1	TRBV7-9	few	TRBJ1-2	TGTGCCAGCAGCTTAGAGGGGGGACAGAGCTATGGCTACACCTTC	CASSLEGGQSYGYTF
TRBD1	TRBV7-9	many	TRBJ1-4	TGTGCCAGCAGCTTAGACAGGGGTGAAAAACTGTTTTTT	CASSLDRGEKLFF
TRBD1	TRBV20-1	NA	TRBJ1-3	TGCAGTGCTAGAGATCGAGGGGGCTACTCTGGAAACACCATATATTTT	CSARDRGGYSGNTIYF
NA	TRBV12-3/TRBV12-4	NA	TRBJ2-3	TGTGCCAGCACGGACAGAAGCACAGATACGCAGTATTTT	CASTDRSTDTQYF
NA	TRBV2	few	TRBJ2-5	TGTGCCAGCATCGCGGGCGGACCAGCGACCCAGTACTTC	CASIAGGPATQYF
NA	TRBV5-1	NA	TRBJ2-3	TGCGCCAGCCGGTCCGAGCCGGGGGATACGCAGTATTTT	CASRSEPGDTQYF
NA	TRBV7-4	few	TRBJ2-1	TGTGCCAGCAGCTTAGAGCGGGTGGATGAGCAGTTCTTC	CASSLERVDEQFF
TRBD1	TRBV12-3/TRBV12-4	NA	TRBJ1-5	TGTGCCAGCAGCTTACAGGGGCGTCAGCCCCAGCATTTT	CASSLQGRQPQHF
NA	TRBV29-1	once	TRBJ2-2	TGCAGCGTTAGACAGGCCCCGGGGACCGGGGAGCTGTTTTTT	CSVRQAPGTGELFF
NA	TRBV7-4	NA	TRBJ2-1	TGTGCCAGCAGCTTAGCAAGCAGCCCGCAGTTCTTC	CASSLASSPQFF
NA	TRBV7-9	many	TRBJ2-3	TGTGCCAGCAGCGGGGACGGATTTAGCACAGATACGCAGTATTTT	CASSGDGFSTDTQYF
NA	TRBV27	NA	TRBJ1-6	TGTGCCAGCAGTTATCCCGGTCGGGGTTCACCCCTCCACTTT	CASSYPGRGSPLHF
NA	TRBV6-1	few	TRBJ2-1	TGTGCCAGCAGTGGGACACCCGCCCTCTACAATGAGCAGTTCTTC	CASSGTPALYNEQFF
NA	TRBV7-6	few	TRBJ2-1	TGTGCCAGCAGCTCAGGGGTGCATGAGCAGTTCTTC	CASSSGVHEQFF
TRBD1	TRBV6-5	NA	TRBJ1-1	TGTGCCAGCAGACTCGACAGGGGGACTGAAGCTTTCTTT	CASRLDRGTEAFF
NA	TRBV6-1	NA	TRBJ2-1	TGTGCCAGCAGTACCTCCCCGGGGAAAGAGCAGTTCTTC	CASSTSPGKEQFF
NA	TRBV4-3	NA	TRBJ1-1	TGCGCCAGCAGCCAAGAGGTGGGGTTCACTGAAGCTTTCTTT	CASSQEVGFTEAFF
NA	TRBV27	few	TRBJ1-2	TGTGCCAGCAGTTCGATCCCAACGGTGAAGGATGGCTACACCTTC	CASSSIPTVKDGYTF
NA	TRBV7-8	many	TRBJ2-2	TGTGCCAGCAGCTCCATCCCCCAGGGGTACACCGGGGAGCTGTTTTTT	CASSSIPQGYTGELFF